This TCR beta chain emerged from a study of cytomegalovirus exposure and HLA in healthy donors. This CDR3 spans 14 amino acids. Germline loops: CDR1 MGHRA, CDR2 YSYEKL. With 3 bases removed from V and 3 bases from J, the gap between germline ends came to 12 bases. Some clones are missing from TCRdb's copy, which holds only in-frame ones; the method was immunoSEQ multiplex PCR. The repertoire has about 98,000 clones, around nine tenths of them found once; the top ten carry under 4.5%. The chain has TRBV4-1 and TRBJ2-7, with a weak D call TRBD2 (5 bases). The sequenced sample was PBMCs. The clonotype comes from a woman in her twenties or thirties in good health and CMV-seronegative. The CDR3 coding sequence is TGCGCCAGCAGCCAGAAATCGGCGGGCTACGAGCAGTACTTC. Translated, it gives CASSQKSAGYEQYF.